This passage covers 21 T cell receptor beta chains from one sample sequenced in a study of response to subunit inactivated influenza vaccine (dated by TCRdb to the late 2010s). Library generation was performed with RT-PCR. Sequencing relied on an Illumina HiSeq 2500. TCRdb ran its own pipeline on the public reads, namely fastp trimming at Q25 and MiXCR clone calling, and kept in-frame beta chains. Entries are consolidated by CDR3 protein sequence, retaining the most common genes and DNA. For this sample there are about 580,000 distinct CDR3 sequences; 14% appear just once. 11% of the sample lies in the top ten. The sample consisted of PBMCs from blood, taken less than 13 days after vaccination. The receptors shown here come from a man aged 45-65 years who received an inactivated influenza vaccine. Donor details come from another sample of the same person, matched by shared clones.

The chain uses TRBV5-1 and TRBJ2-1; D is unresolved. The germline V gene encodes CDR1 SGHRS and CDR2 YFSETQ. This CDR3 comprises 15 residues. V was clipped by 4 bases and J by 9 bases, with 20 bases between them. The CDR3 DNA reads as TGCGCCAGCAGCCGGAGCACGGTAGCAGTGGGTGAGCAGTTCTTC. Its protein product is CASSRSTVAVGEQFF.

This CDR3 is CASSLDQDTQYF. The DNA of the CDR3 is TGCGCCAGCAGCTTGGATCAAGATACGCAGTATTTT. This chain connects TRBV5-1 to TRBJ2-3; D is undetermined. Germline lookup yields CDR1 SGHRS and CDR2 YFSETQ. CDR3 length: 12 amino acids. The V end was cut by 0 bases, the J end by 5 bases, with 4 bases between.

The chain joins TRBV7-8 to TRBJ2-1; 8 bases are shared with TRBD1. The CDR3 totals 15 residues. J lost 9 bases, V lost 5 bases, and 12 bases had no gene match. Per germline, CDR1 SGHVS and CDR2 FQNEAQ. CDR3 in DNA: TGTGCCAGCAGCCTAGACAGGGGTACGTATAGTGAGCAGTTCTTC. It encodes CASSLDRGTYSEQFF.

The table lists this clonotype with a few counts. The CDR3 DNA sequence: TGTGCCAGCAGCTTGGACACGGACTCACCCCTCCACTTT. Protein sequence: CASSLDTDSPLHF. The V gene is TRBV5-5, the J gene TRBJ1-6; D is undetermined. Germline CDR1 reads SGHKS; CDR2 reads YYEKEE (reference sequence). Trimming took off 0 bases at V and 10 bases at J, with 8 bases between the two ends. This CDR3 spans 13 amino acids. Full variable domain (remainder filled in from reference TRBV5-5 and TRBJ1-6): DAGVTQSPTHLIKTRGQQVTLRCSPISGHKSVSWYQQVLGQGPQFIFQYYEKEERGRGNFPDRFSARQFPNYSSELNVNALLLGDSALYLCASSLDTDSPLHFGNGTRLTVT.

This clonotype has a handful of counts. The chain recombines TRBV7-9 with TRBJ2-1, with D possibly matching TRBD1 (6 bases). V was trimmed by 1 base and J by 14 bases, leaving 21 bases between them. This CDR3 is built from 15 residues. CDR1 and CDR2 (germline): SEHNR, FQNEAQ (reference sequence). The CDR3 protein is CASSLEVGTMDLEFF. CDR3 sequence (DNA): TGTGCCAGCAGCTTAGAGGTCGGGACAATGGACTTGGAGTTCTTC.

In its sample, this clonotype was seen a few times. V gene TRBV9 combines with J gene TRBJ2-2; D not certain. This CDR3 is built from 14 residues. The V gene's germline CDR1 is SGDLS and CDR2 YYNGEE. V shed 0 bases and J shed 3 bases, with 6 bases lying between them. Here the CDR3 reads CASSVGLYTGELFF. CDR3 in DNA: TGTGCCAGCAGCGTAGGGCTTTACACCGGGGAGCTGTTTTTT.

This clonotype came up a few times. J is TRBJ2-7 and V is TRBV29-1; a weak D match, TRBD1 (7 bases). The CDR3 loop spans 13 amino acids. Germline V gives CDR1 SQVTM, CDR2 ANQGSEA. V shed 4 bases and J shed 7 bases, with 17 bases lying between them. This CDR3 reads CSVGQGGSWEQYF. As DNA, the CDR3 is TGCAGCGTTGGTCAGGGGGGAAGTTGGGAGCAGTACTTC.

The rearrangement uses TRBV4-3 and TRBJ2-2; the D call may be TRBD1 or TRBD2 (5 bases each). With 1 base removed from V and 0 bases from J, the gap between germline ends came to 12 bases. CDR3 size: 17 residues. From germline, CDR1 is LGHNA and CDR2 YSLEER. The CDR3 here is CASSQGIGTTNTGELFF. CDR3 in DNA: TGCGCCAGCAGCCAAGGAATTGGGACCACGAACACCGGGGAGCTGTTTTTT.

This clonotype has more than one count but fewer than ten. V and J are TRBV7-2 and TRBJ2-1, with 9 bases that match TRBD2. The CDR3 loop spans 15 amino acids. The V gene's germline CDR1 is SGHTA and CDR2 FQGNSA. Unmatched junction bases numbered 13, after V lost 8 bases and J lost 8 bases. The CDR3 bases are TGTGCCAGCTCCGGCGGGAGGGCCCCTCTTGATGAGCAGTTCTTC. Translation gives CASSGGRAPLDEQFF.

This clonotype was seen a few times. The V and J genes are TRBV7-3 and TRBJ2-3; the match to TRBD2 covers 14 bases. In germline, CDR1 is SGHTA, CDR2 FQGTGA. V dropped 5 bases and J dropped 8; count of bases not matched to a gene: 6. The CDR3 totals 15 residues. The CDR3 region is CASSAGTSGRVTQYF. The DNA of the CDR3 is TGTGCCAGCAGCGCAGGGACTAGCGGGAGAGTTACGCAGTATTTT.

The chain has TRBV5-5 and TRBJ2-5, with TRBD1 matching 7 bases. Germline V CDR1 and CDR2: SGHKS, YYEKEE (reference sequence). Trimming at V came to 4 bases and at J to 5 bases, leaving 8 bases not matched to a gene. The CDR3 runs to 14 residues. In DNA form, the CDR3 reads TGTGCCAGCAGCATAGACAGGGTAGGGGAGACCCAGTACTTC. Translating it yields CASSIDRVGETQYF.

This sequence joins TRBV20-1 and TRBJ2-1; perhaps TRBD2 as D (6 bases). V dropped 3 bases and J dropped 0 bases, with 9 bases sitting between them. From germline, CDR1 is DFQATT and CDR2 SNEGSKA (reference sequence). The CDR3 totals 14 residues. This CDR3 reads CSASRGSSYNEQFF. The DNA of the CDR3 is TGCAGTGCTAGTCGGGGGAGCTCCTACAATGAGCAGTTCTTC.

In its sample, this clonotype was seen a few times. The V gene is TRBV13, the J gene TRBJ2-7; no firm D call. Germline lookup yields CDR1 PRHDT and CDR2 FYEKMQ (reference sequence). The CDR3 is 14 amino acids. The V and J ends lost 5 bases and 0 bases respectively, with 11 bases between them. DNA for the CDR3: TGTGCCAGCAGCGCACCACTTGGCTCCTACGAGCAGTACTTC. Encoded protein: CASSAPLGSYEQYF.

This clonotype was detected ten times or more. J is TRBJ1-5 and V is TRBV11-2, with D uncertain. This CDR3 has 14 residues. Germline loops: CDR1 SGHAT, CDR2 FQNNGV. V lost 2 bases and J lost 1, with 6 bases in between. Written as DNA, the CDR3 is TGTGCCAGCAGCTTAACAGACAGCAATCAGCCCCAGCATTTT. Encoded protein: CASSLTDSNQPQHF.

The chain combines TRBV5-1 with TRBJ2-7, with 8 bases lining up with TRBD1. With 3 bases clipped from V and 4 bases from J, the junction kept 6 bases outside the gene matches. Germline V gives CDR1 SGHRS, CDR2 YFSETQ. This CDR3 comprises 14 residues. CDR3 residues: CASSWTGTTYEQYF. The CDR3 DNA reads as TGCGCCAGCAGCTGGACAGGGACAACTTACGAGCAGTACTTC.

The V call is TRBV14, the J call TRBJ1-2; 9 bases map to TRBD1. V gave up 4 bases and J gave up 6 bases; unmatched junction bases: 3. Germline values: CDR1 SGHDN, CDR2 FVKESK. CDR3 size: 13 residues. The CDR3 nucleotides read TGTGCCAGCAGCCCCCGACAGGGGGATGGCTACACCTTC. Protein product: CASSPRQGDGYTF.

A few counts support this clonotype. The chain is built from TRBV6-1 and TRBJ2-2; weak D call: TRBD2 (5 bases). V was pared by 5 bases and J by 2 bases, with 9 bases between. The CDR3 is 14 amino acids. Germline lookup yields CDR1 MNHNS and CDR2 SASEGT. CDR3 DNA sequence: TGTGCCAGCAGTAGCAGCGGAAACACCGGGGAGCTGTTTTTT. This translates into CASSSSGNTGELFF.

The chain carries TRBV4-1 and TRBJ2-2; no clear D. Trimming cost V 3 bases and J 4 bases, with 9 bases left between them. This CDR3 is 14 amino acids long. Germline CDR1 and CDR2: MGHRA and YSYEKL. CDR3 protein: CASSHNSFTGELFF. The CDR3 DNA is TGCGCCAGCAGCCACAACAGCTTCACCGGGGAGCTGTTTTTT.

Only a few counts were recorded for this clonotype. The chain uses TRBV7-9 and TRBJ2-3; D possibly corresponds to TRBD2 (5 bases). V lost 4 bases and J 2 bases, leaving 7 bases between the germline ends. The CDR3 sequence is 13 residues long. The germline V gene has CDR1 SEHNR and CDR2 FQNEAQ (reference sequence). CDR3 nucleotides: TGTGCCAGCAGCTCCGGGGACACAGATACGCAGTATTTT. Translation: CASSSGDTDTQYF.

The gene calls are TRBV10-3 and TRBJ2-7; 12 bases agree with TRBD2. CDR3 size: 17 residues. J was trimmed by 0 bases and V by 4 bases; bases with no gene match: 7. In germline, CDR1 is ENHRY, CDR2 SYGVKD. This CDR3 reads CAISVSGLAGPSYEQYF. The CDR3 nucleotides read TGTGCCATCAGTGTGAGTGGACTAGCGGGGCCCTCCTACGAGCAGTACTTC.

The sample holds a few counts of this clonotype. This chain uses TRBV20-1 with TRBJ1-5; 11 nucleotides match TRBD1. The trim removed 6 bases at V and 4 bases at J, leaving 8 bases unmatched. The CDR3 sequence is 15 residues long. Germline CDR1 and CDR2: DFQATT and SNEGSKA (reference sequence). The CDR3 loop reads CSAAGQGARNQPQHF. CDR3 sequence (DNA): TGCAGTGCCGCTGGACAGGGGGCTCGTAATCAGCCCCAGCATTTT.